This record looks at one T cell receptor beta chain sequence and its context. This sample is drawn from a study of blood T cell repertoires in COVID-19. Looking at the study overall: The United States, Italy and Spain supplied acute and convalescent COVID-19 samples. The cDNA or gDNA used as material had been derived from T cells, B-cell-depleted T cells, or PBMCs.

Per germline, CDR1 MDHEN and CDR2 SYDVKM. J was trimmed by 8 bases and V by 5 bases; bases with no gene match: 12. The CDR3 runs 16 residues. Per the authors' pipeline: By means of reference gene primer amplification, nucleated cell counts were estimated. Clones were sequenced by immunoSEQ multiplex PCR, and TCRdb holds only the in-frame ones, with some missing. The DNA gave D and trimming, while V, J and clone size come from that table. The data show around 94,000 clones, 86% seen once. This clonotype originated in a man older than 75 with acute or convalescent COVID-19. Sequencing was done on a sample of peripheral blood. The rearrangement joins TRBV28 to TRBJ2-1, with 10 bases that match TRBD2. The CDR3 sequence: CASSKRPGLATDEQFF. The DNA for the CDR3 is TGTGCCAGCAGTAAACGTCCGGGACTAGCGACGGATGAGCAGTTCTTC.